What follows describes a single T cell receptor beta chain. The antigen is unknown. This specimen comes from a study of shared clonotypes between healthy human individuals. Whole-study findings and limits: Several donors had around 5.2% of their naive CD4 clonotypes in common.

Replicate PCRs from sorted subsets contained roughly 190 ng DNA, which is around 29,000 T cell genomes. TCRdb keeps only in-frame clones here, not all; method: immunoSEQ multiplex PCR. The table lists over a million clones, roughly 97% of them singletons. Germline CDR1 and CDR2: SGHKS and YYEKEE (reference sequence). V was pared by 6 bases and J by 2 bases, with 7 bases of the junction left unmatched. This CDR3 comprises 15 residues. The sequencing sample was made of naive CD4+ T cells sorted from blood. The sample's subset: CD45RA+ positively selected. The TCR sequence derives from a young man in good health. The chain carries TRBV5-5 and TRBJ2-7, with TRBD2 matching 11 bases. Written as DNA, the CDR3 is TGTGCCAGCACCCGGACTAGCGGGCCTGCCTACGAGCAGTACTTC. Translation: CASTRTSGPAYEQYF.